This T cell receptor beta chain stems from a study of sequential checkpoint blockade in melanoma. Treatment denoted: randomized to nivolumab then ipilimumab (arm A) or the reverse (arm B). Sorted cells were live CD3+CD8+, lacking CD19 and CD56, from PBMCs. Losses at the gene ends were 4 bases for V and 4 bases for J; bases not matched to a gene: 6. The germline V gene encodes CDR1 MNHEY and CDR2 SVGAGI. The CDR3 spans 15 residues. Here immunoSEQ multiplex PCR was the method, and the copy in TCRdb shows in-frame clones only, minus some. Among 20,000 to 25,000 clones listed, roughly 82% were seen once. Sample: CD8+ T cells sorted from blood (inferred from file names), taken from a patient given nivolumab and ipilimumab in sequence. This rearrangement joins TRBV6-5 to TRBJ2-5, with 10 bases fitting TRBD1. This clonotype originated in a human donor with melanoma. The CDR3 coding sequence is TGTGCCAGCAGTTCGACAGGGGGCTTAAGAGAGACCCAGTACTTC. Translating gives CASSSTGGLRETQYF.